This T cell receptor (beta chain) was documented in a study of CD8+ T cells in alopecia areata. As for treatment: oral pan-JAK inhibitor, 5-10 mg twice daily. Regarding this clone: Its specificity is not known.

V shed 5 bases, J shed 8 bases, and the junction held 4 bases outside the gene matches. The CDR3 extends over 13 amino acids. The germline V gene has CDR1 SQVTM and CDR2 ANQGSEA. Extraction of RNA preceded its reverse transcription into cDNA, which served as the sequencing template. The table came from immunoSEQ multiplex PCR; TCRdb's copy has only in-frame clones and leaves some out. The sample holds under 200,000 clones, 50% to 70% seen once. Study-level results: Normal skin's resident alphabeta T cells are sequenced alongside lesional scalp T cells. The study found tofacitinib significantly decreased scalp clonality and expanded CD8+ clones among the top 100. Affected lesional scalp, above all in alopecia totalis/universalis, was more clonal than normal scalp. A single nonresponder leaves the baseline CD8+ expansion link to response uncertain.

The receptor was derived from a human donor with alopecia areata. V gene TRBV29-1 combines with J gene TRBJ2-2, with 11 positions matching TRBD1. The specimen comprised CD4+ T cells sorted from blood, sampled at week 4, from a patient treated with tofacitinib. CDR3 nucleotide sequence: TGCAGCGTTATCGGACAGGGGGCTGGGGAGCTGTTTTTT. As protein: CSVIGQGAGELFF.